Below, 25 T cell receptor beta chains from the same sample are listed, as sequenced in a study of T-cell reconstitution after alpha-beta-depleted transplantation in children. For TCRbeta, the library was prepared with unique molecular identifiers. TCRdb re-called the PCR reads through MiXCR, storing one row per CDR3 protein. The sample consists of around 400,000 distinct CDR3 sequences, 20% of them appearing once. The sequencing used PBMCs from the stem cell graft donor, collected from the stem cell graft. Receptors were obtained from a human donor who donated a stem cell graft to a child with acute myeloid leukemia.

This clonotype was detected ten times or more. The CDR3 reads CSASSTGGSYEQYF. CDR3 nucleotides: TGCAGTGCTAGTTCGACAGGGGGATCCTACGAGCAGTACTTC. The chain has TRBV20-1 and TRBJ2-7; TRBD1 matches 9 bases. Trimming removed 3 bases from V and 1 base from J; junction bases left unmatched: 4. CDR3 length equals 14 residues. The germline CDR1 and CDR2 sequences are DFQATT and SNEGSKA (reference sequence).

This clonotype was counted at least ten times. The rearrangement links TRBV20-1 to TRBJ2-1; 10 bases align to TRBD1. J lost 3 bases, V lost 6 bases, and 5 bases had no gene match. Germline values: CDR1 DFQATT, CDR2 SNEGSKA (reference sequence). The CDR3 length is 14 residues. CDR3 nucleotides: TGCAGTGCATCCGGGACAGGGGACTACAATGAGCAGTTCTTC. As protein: CSASGTGDYNEQFF.

The V and J genes are TRBV28 and TRBJ1-2; D is perhaps TRBD1 (5 bases). This CDR3 has 15 amino acids. V lost 5 bases and J 6 bases, leaving 19 bases between the germline ends. Per germline, CDR1 MDHEN and CDR2 SYDVKM. The CDR3 sequence: CASSPPGRELDGYTF. In DNA form, the CDR3 reads TGTGCCAGCAGTCCCCCGGGCAGGGAGCTTGATGGCTACACCTTC.

This sequence joins TRBV18 and TRBJ1-3; D is uncertain. CDR1 and CDR2 from the germline V gene are KGHSH and LQKENI. This CDR3 comprises 14 residues. Trimming cost V 3 bases and J 4 bases, with 10 bases left between them. This CDR3 reads CASSPVGEGNTIYF. In nucleotides, the CDR3 is TGTGCCAGCTCACCGGTCGGGGAAGGAAACACCATATATTTT.

This chain uses TRBV29-1 with TRBJ2-7, with unresolved D. CDR1 is SQVTM, CDR2 ANQGSEA, per germline. V lost 0 bases and J lost 4, with 7 bases in between. The CDR3 totals 12 residues. This CDR3 reads CSVEDPSYEQYF. The CDR3 bases are TGCAGCGTTGAAGATCCTTCTTACGAGCAGTACTTC.

The V gene is TRBV2, the J gene TRBJ1-5; 7 bases match TRBD1. V was clipped by 2 bases and J by 5 bases; unmatched bases: 9. CDR3 length equals 16 residues. CDR1 and CDR2 from the germline V gene are SNHLY and FYNNEI. The CDR3 DNA reads as TGTGCCAGCAGTGAACCAAGAAACAGGGGTGATCAGCCCCAGCATTTT. Its protein product is CASSEPRNRGDQPQHF. Filled out from reference TRBV2 and TRBJ1-5, the complete variable domain reads EPEVTQTPSHQVTQMGQEVILRCVPISNHLYFYWYRQILGQKVEFLVSFYNNEISEKSEIFDDQFSVERPDGSNFTLKIRSTKLEDSAMYFCASSEPRNRGDQPQHFGDGTRLSIL.

The chain links TRBV10-3 to TRBJ2-7; 16 nucleotides align to TRBD2. CDR1 and CDR2 (germline): ENHRY, SYGVKD. CDR3 length equals 19 residues. Trimming took 0 bases from V and 0 from J; bases not matched to a gene: 5. CDR3 sequence (DNA): TGTGCCATCAGTGAGTCAGGGACTAGCGGGAGGGATTCCTCCTACGAGCAGTACTTC. The encoded protein is CAISESGTSGRDSSYEQYF.

The genes are TRBV10-2 and TRBJ2-2, with D perhaps matching TRBD1 (8 bases). The length of the CDR3 is 15 residues. Germline assignment: CDR1 WSHSY and CDR2 SAAADI. The V end was cut by 6 bases, the J end by 4 bases, with 15 bases between. CDR3 residues: CASSWTGRGTGELFF. The CDR3 DNA is TGCGCCAGCAGCTGGACAGGGAGGGGCACCGGGGAGCTGTTTTTT.

The chain employs TRBV12-3 or TRBV12-4 and TRBJ1-1; D is perhaps TRBD1 (6 bases). The CDR3 totals 13 residues. V was trimmed by 7 bases and J by 2 bases, leaving 11 bases between them. The CDR3 DNA reads as TGTGCCAGCACCCAGGGGAGTAACACTGAAGCTTTCTTT. This encodes CASTQGSNTEAFF.

This clonotype was observed a handful of times. This sequence joins TRBV28 and TRBJ2-2, with D possibly matching TRBD2 (6 bases). Germline values: CDR1 MDHEN, CDR2 SYDVKM. This CDR3 comprises 15 residues. The germline V and J ends were trimmed by 4 bases and 7 bases, with 16 bases remaining between them. The CDR3 DNA is TGTGCCAGCAGTTATCTAGCGCTTGAGGACGGGGAGCTGTTTTTT. Translated: CASSYLALEDGELFF. Full variable domain (remainder filled in from reference TRBV28 and TRBJ2-2): DVKVTQSSRYLVKRTGEKVFLECVQDMDHENMFWYRQDPGLGLRLIYFSYDVKMKEKGDIPEGYSVSREKKERFSLILESASTNQTSMYLCASSYLALEDGELFFGEGSRLTVL.

This clonotype was detected only a few times. The V and J genes are TRBV7-9 and TRBJ2-6; the D gene is possibly TRBD1 (5 bases). The germline CDR1 and CDR2 sequences are SEHNR and FQNEAQ (reference sequence). CDR3 size: 17 residues. With 1 base removed from V and 4 bases from J, the gap between germline ends came to 14 bases. The CDR3 DNA reads as TGTGCCAGCAGCTTAGTATTCAGGGCGGACGGGGCCAACGTCCTGACTTTC. Its protein product is CASSLVFRADGANVLTF.

This clonotype came up many times. The rearrangement links TRBV20-1 to TRBJ2-3; 9 bases fit TRBD2. Trimming at V came to 4 bases and at J to 1 base, leaving 3 bases not matched to a gene. CDR1 is DFQATT and CDR2 is SNEGSKA in the germline V gene (reference sequence). There are 14 residues in the CDR3. The DNA for the CDR3 is TGCAGTGCTACCCCTAGCGGGGGCACAGATACGCAGTATTTT. It yields the protein CSATPSGGTDTQYF.

The chain uses TRBV12-3 or TRBV12-4 and TRBJ2-7; 10 bases map to TRBD1. This CDR3 contains 13 residues. Germline trimming cut 3 bases from V and 9 bases from J; bases unmatched to any gene: 5. The CDR3 bases are TGTGCCAGCAGTTTGGAGGACAGGGGGGTGCAGTACTTC. Protein sequence: CASSLEDRGVQYF.

This clonotype was counted only a few times. The chain has TRBV29-1 and TRBJ2-1; maybe TRBD1 (5 bases). Trimming removed 3 bases at V and 2 bases at J, with 11 bases between. This CDR3 spans 14 amino acids. Looked up from germline, CDR1 is SQVTM and CDR2 is ANQGSEA. The CDR3 reads CSVDRQSPYNEQFF. The CDR3 region has the DNA TGCAGCGTTGACCGACAGTCCCCCTACAATGAGCAGTTCTTC.

CDR3 nucleotides: TGCAGTGCCCCAGGGGGAGCCAACTATGGCTACACCTTC. Translated, it gives CSAPGGANYGYTF. The chain couples TRBV20-1 to TRBJ1-2; TRBD1 agrees at 7 bases. CDR1 and CDR2 from the germline V gene are DFQATT and SNEGSKA (reference sequence). This CDR3 contains 13 residues. Trimming at V came to 6 bases and at J to 2 bases, leaving 6 bases not matched to a gene.

This clonotype has only a few counts. The chain couples TRBV6-1 to TRBJ2-1; D remains unclear. The CDR3 extends over 14 amino acids. V lost 6 bases and J 4 bases, leaving 13 bases between the germline ends. Germline assignment: CDR1 MNHNS and CDR2 SASEGT. The chain's CDR3 is CASSPEQSYNEQFF. DNA for the CDR3: TGTGCCAGCAGCCCCGAGCAGTCGTACAATGAGCAGTTCTTC.

The V and J genes are TRBV20-1 and TRBJ2-7, with 10 bases aligning to TRBD2. CDR1 and CDR2 from the germline V gene are DFQATT and SNEGSKA (reference sequence). The CDR3 is 14 residues long. Losses at the gene ends were 3 bases for V and 0 bases for J; bases not matched to a gene: 2. The CDR3 sequence is CSARLAGASYEQYF. CDR3 coding DNA: TGCAGTGCTAGGCTAGCGGGAGCCTCCTACGAGCAGTACTTC.

The genes are TRBV7-9 and TRBJ2-7, with a tentative D call TRBD2 (6 bases). V lost 5 bases and J lost 4, with 9 bases in between. There are 12 residues in the CDR3. CDR1 is SEHNR, CDR2 FQNEAQ, per germline (reference sequence). CDR3 residues: CASSTGVYEQYF. DNA of the CDR3: TGTGCCAGCAGCACGGGAGTGTACGAGCAGTACTTC. Full variable domain (missing parts from reference TRBV7-9 and TRBJ2-7): DTGVSQNPRHKITKRGQNVTFRCDPISEHNRLYWYRQTLGQGPEFLTYFQNEAQLEKSRLLSDRFSAERPKGSFSTLEIQRTEQGDSAMYLCASSTGVYEQYFGPGTRLTVT.

The rearrangement joins TRBV7-8 to TRBJ2-1, with D hard to call. With 5 bases removed from V and 6 bases from J, the gap between germline ends came to 11 bases. The germline V gene encodes CDR1 SGHVS and CDR2 FQNEAQ. The CDR3 covers 13 residues. The CDR3 DNA reads TGTGCCAGCAGCGTCCTCAGGTTCAATGAGCAGTTCTTC. Translating it yields CASSVLRFNEQFF.

This clonotype occurred once. The V and J genes are TRBV4-1 and TRBJ2-1; 9 nucleotides match TRBD2. CDR1 is MGHRA, CDR2 YSYEKL, per germline. The V gene end was trimmed by 0 bases and the J gene end by 5 bases; junction bases not matched to a gene: 8. This CDR3 is 17 amino acids long. The CDR3 sequence: CASSQDPAGGPNNEQFF. As DNA, the CDR3 is TGCGCCAGCAGCCAAGATCCGGCGGGAGGGCCGAACAATGAGCAGTTCTTC.

This clonotype showed up just a few times. V gene TRBV28 combines with J gene TRBJ2-5; D is undetermined. The CDR3 is made up of 13 amino acids. Germline V gene lookup returns CDR1 MDHEN and CDR2 SYDVKM. V was trimmed by 7 bases and J by 6 bases, leaving 15 bases between them. The CDR3 reads CASMCGGCQTQYF. The CDR3 DNA follows: TGTGCCAGCATGTGTGGCGGTTGTCAGACCCAGTACTTC. Full variable domain (remainder filled in from reference TRBV28 and TRBJ2-5): DVKVTQSSRYLVKRTGEKVFLECVQDMDHENMFWYRQDPGLGLRLIYFSYDVKMKEKGDIPEGYSVSREKKERFSLILESASTNQTSMYLCASMCGGCQTQYFGPGTRLLVL.

This clonotype was seen ten or more times. The chain has TRBV24-1 and TRBJ1-2, with D perhaps matching TRBD1 (6 bases). V lost 4 bases, J lost 8 bases, and 13 bases lay in between. The CDR3 extends over 13 amino acids. In germline, CDR1 is KGHDR, CDR2 SFDVKD. CDR3 region: CATSDTQGPGYTF. Here the CDR3 DNA reads TGTGCCACCAGTGACACACAGGGACCGGGCTACACCTTC.

The CDR3 reads CASSLDGNKNIQYF. CDR3 DNA: TGCGCCAGCAGCTTGGACGGTAACAAAAACATTCAGTACTTC. The chain joins TRBV5-1 to TRBJ2-4; D remains unclear. The V gene lost 0 bases and the J gene lost 3 bases, with 7 bases spanning the gap. CDR1 is SGHRS and CDR2 is YFSETQ in the germline V gene. The CDR3 length is 14 residues.

The chain links TRBV4-3 to TRBJ2-4; weak D call: TRBD2 (6 bases). Germline lookup yields CDR1 LGHNA and CDR2 YSLEER. V was cut by 7 bases and J by 4 bases, with 11 bases left in between. CDR3 length equals 13 residues. The CDR3, as DNA: TGCGCCAGCAACGCGGGGTTGAAAAACATTCAGTACTTC. Amino acid sequence: CASNAGLKNIQYF.

In nucleotides, the CDR3 is TGCAGTGCTAGTCCTAGCGGGAGGCTCTTGGGTAATGAGCAGTTCTTC. Protein: CSASPSGRLLGNEQFF. The J gene is TRBJ2-1, the V gene TRBV20-1; 11 bases align to TRBD2. The CDR3 has 16 residues. CDR1 and CDR2 (germline): DFQATT, SNEGSKA (reference sequence). V was clipped by 3 bases and J by 7 bases; unmatched bases: 11.